The following is a TCR beta chain sequence with its context. Its target is not known. The data originate from a study of shared clonotypes between healthy human individuals. The assay was immunoSEQ multiplex PCR, and TCRdb's table has in-frame clones only and misses some. The sample contains hundreds of thousands of clones, about 80% of which appear only once. Study-wide results and caveats: Estimated richness values were generally larger in naive subsets than in memory subsets. The sharing of 4.5% to 5% of naive CD4 clonotypes was seen across a handful of donors.

Sequencing was carried out using memory CD4+ T cells sorted from blood. Subset noted: CD45RA-negative fraction. This sequence was found in a woman in her thirties in good health.

CDR3 protein: CASSQASSGSSYNEQFF. CDR3 nucleotides: TGCGCCAGCAGCCAAGCCTCTAGCGGCAGCTCCTACAATGAGCAGTTCTTC. J is TRBJ2-1 and V is TRBV4-1; TRBD2 agrees at 7 bases. Germline loops: CDR1 MGHRA, CDR2 YSYEKL. The CDR3 spans 17 residues. Germline trimming cut 1 base from V and 0 bases from J; bases unmatched to any gene: 6.